The rows below give T cell receptor beta chains drawn from one sample of a study of blood T cell repertoires in COVID-19. Here immunoSEQ multiplex PCR was the method, and the copy in TCRdb shows in-frame clones only, minus some. The repertoire holds 200,000 to 250,000 clones, with roughly 77% as singletons. Sequencing was carried out using PBMCs or T cells enriched from blood (not recorded which). The source of these receptors is a man between 35 and 55 years old who had recovered from COVID-19. Each CDR3 is given with its conserved first and last residue. The D gene is left open where the match is weak. Rows give clone size only sometimes, using once, few, many, or a class for an expanded clone.

clone_size	d_call	j_call	v_call	cdr3_aa	cdr3_nt
-	TRBD1	TRBJ2-7	TRBV15	CATSRDDRSRGLGSYEQYF	TGTGCCACCAGCAGAGATGACCGGAGCAGGGGGCTGGGGTCCTACGAGCAGTACTTC
-	TRBD2	TRBJ2-5	TRBV4-1	CASSQEFSGLAGVRGGETQYF	TGCGCCAGCAGCCAAGAGTTCTCAGGACTAGCGGGAGTTAGGGGAGGAGAGACCCAGTACTTC
many	TRBD2	TRBJ2-1	TRBV27	CASSTGLANEQFF	TGTGCCAGCAGTACAGGACTAGCCAATGAGCAGTTCTTC
once	TRBD1	TRBJ1-5	TRBV28	CASSSPGQGSVGGQPQHF	TGTGCCAGCAGTTCCCCGGGACAGGGGTCCGTCGGGGGACAGCCCCAGCATTTT
few	-	TRBJ1-2	TRBV2	CASGLHRGGYTF	TGTGCCAGCGGGTTACATCGAGGTGGCTACACCTTC
once	TRBD1	TRBJ1-4	TRBV7-2	CASSLDRGPEKLFF	TGTGCCAGCAGCCTCGACAGGGGGCCTGAAAAACTGTTTTTT
once	-	TRBJ1-2	TRBV12-3/TRBV12-4	CASSPQHNYGYTF	TGTGCCAGCAGTCCACAGCATAACTATGGCTACACCTTC
few	-	TRBJ2-7	TRBV11-2	CASSPGNSYEQYF	TGTGCCAGCAGCCCCGGGAACTCCTACGAGCAGTACTTC
-	-	TRBJ2-1	TRBV12-3/TRBV12-4	CASSNRQYNEQFF	TGTGCCAGCAGTAACCGACAGTACAATGAGCAGTTCTTC
-	TRBD2	TRBJ2-1	TRBV18	CASSPPGTSGYNEQFF	TGTGCCAGCTCACCCCCCGGGACTAGCGGCTACAATGAGCAGTTCTTC
-	-	TRBJ2-1	TRBV7-8	CASSSGLNHDEQFF	TGTGCCAGCAGCTCCGGACTAAACCACGATGAGCAGTTCTTC
-	TRBD2	TRBJ2-1	TRBV11-2	CASSLSTSGKRQFF	TGTGCCAGCAGCTTAAGTACTAGCGGGAAGAGGCAGTTCTTC
-	TRBD1	TRBJ1-4	TRBV5-8	CASSNRTGGTNEKLFF	TGTGCCAGCAGCAATCGGACAGGGGGAACTAATGAAAAACTGTTTTTT
-	-	TRBJ1-1	TRBV6-5	CASSQGAGGRTEAFF	TGTGCCAGCAGTCAGGGCGCCGGGGGACGGACTGAAGCTTTCTTT
-	TRBD2	TRBJ2-3	TRBV3-1/TRBV3-2	CASSRLAGGRIDTQYF	TGTGCCAGCAGCAGACTAGCGGGGGGCCGGATAGATACGCAGTATTTT
-	TRBD2	TRBJ2-3	TRBV30	CAWSAKRGGTDTQYF	TGTGCCTGGAGCGCTAAGCGGGGGGGTACAGATACGCAGTATTTT
once	-	TRBJ2-7	TRBV2	CASSEDPGPYEQYF	TGTGCCAGCAGTGAAGACCCAGGCCCCTACGAGCAGTACTTC
-	-	TRBJ2-1	TRBV6-5	CASLYNEQFF	TGTGCCAGCCTCTACAATGAGCAGTTCTTC
-	TRBD1	TRBJ1-3	TRBV5-1	CASGLAGGFTGNTIYF	TGCGCCAGCGGACTGGCAGGGGGTTTTACTGGAAACACCATATATTTT
once	-	TRBJ1-3	TRBV30	CAWSVKVRGNTIYF	TGTGCCTGGAGTGTAAAGGTCAGGGGAAACACCATATATTTT
-	TRBD2	TRBJ2-1	TRBV5-1	CASSLGLESYNEQFF	TGCGCCAGCAGTTTAGGACTAGAATCCTACAATGAGCAGTTCTTC
-	-	TRBJ2-7	TRBV4-1	CASSQDRQARLYEQYF	TGCGCCAGCAGCCAAGATCGACAGGCTAGACTCTACGAGCAGTACTTC
-	TRBD1	TRBJ1-4	TRBV19	CASSAEGGGEKLFF	TGTGCCAGTAGTGCAGAAGGGGGCGGTGAAAAACTGTTTTTT
-	TRBD2	TRBJ2-5	TRBV19	CASSIAGTSGDVETQYF	TGTGCCAGTAGTATAGCAGGGACTAGCGGGGATGTCGAGACCCAGTACTTC